This T cell receptor beta chain was profiled in a study of blood T cells in healthy people across ages. This CDR3 has 14 residues. The V and J ends lost 6 bases and 5 bases respectively, with 20 bases between them. Germline lookup yields CDR1 DFQATT and CDR2 SNEGSKA (reference sequence). A sample-barcoded 5' primer and a J-beta primer mix were used in a second PCR of about 7 to 11 cycles. TCRdb passed the 5' RACE reads through MiXCR, listing each CDR3 protein once. The sample has about 760,000 distinct CDR3 sequences; roughly 25% are singletons. This same sample was also part of a study on T cells of mothers and their children. That study adds: Mothers gave over 8.5 million TCR beta CDR3 reads each, and children 3 million to 3.5 million each.

This receptor was taken from a boy between 10 and 17 years old in good health. The V and J genes are TRBV20-1 and TRBJ2-7; D call uncertain. Sequencing was performed on blood. The CDR3 DNA is TGCAGTGCCCTTTCCCGGAGCACCACCAACGAGCAGTACTTC. Translating gives CSALSRSTTNEQYF.